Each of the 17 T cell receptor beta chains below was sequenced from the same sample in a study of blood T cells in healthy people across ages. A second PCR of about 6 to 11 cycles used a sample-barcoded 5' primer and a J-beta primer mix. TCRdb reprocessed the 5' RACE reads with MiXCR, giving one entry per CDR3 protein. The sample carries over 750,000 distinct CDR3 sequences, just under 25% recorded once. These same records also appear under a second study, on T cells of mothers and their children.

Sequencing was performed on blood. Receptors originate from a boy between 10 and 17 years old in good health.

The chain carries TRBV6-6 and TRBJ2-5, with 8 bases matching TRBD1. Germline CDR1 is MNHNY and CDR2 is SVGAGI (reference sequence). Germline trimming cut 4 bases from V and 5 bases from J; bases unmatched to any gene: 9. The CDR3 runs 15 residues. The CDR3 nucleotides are TGTGCCAGCAGTTTACCAACCACAGGGGGGGAGACCCAGTACTTC. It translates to CASSLPTTGGETQYF.

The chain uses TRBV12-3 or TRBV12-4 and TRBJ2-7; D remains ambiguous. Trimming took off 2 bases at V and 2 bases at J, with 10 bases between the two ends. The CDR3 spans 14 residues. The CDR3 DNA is TGTGCCAGCAGTTTATCCACCCCACCCTACGAGCAGTACTTC. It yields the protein CASSLSTPPYEQYF.

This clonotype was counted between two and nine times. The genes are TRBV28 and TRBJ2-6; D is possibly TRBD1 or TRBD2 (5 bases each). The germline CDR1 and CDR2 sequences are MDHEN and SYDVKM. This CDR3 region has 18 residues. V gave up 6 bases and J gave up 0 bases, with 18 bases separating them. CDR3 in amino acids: CASSLPWGLSSGANVLTF. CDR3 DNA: TGTGCCAGCAGCCTCCCGTGGGGGTTAAGCTCTGGGGCCAACGTCCTGACTTTC.

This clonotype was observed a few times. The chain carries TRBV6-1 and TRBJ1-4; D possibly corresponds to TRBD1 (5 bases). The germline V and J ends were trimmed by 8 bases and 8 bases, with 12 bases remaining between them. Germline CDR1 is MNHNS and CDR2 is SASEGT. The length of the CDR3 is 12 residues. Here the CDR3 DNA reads TGTGCCAGCTGCCGGGACCAGGAAAAACTGTTTTTT. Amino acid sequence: CASCRDQEKLFF.

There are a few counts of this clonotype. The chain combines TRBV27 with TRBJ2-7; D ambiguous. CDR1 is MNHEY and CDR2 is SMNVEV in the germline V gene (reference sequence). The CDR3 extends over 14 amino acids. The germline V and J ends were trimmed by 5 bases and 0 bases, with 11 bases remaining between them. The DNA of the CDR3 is TGTGCCAGCAGTCGTGAGGCGCGCTCCTACGAGCAGTACTTC. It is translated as CASSREARSYEQYF.

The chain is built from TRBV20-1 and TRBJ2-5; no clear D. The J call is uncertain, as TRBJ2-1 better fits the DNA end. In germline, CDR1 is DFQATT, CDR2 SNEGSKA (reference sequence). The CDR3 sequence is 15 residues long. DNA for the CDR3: TGCAGTGCTAGAGATCTTTTGTCGAAATCCAATGAGCAGTTCTTC. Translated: CSARDLLSKSNEQFF.

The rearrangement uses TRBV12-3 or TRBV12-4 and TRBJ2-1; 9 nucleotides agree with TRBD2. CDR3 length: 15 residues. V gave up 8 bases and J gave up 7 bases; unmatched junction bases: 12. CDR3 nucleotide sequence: TGTGCCAGCGCACCCCTGGCGGCGGGAGGGAATGAGCAGTTCTTC. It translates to CASAPLAAGGNEQFF.

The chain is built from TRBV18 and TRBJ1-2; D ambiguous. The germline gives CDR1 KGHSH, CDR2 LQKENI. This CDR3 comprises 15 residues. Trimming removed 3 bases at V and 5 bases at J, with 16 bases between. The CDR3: CASSPNDLGGYGYTF. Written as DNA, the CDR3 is TGTGCCAGCTCACCGAACGACCTCGGTGGATATGGCTACACCTTC.

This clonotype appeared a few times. CDR3 sequence (DNA): TGTGCCAGCAGCACTGGGGACCCGGGAGCAGTGGGGGAGACCCAGTACTTC. Translating gives CASSTGDPGAVGETQYF. The rearrangement links TRBV28 to TRBJ2-5; maybe TRBD2 (6 bases). V was cut by 6 bases and J by 5 bases, with 25 bases left in between. Germline CDR1 MDHEN, CDR2 SYDVKM. The CDR3 runs to 17 residues.

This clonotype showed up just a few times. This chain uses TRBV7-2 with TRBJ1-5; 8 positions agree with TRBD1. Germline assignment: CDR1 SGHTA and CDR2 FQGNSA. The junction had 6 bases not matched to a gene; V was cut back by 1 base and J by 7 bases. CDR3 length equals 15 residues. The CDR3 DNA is TGTGCCAGCAGCTTAGGTCCAGGGGGCCAACAGCCCCAGCATTTT. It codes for CASSLGPGGQQPQHF.

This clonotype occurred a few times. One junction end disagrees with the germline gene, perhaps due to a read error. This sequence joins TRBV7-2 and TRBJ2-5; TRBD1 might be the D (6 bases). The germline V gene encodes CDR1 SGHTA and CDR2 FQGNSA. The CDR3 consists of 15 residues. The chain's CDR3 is CAGSSGTPIRETQYF. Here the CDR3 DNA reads TGTGCCGGCAGCTCCGGGACACCGATAAGGGAGACCCAGTACTTC.

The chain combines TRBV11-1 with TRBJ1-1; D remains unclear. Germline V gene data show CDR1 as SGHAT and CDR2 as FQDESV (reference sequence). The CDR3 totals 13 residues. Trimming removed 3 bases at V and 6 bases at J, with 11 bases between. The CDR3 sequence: CASSLREFPEAFF. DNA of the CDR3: TGTGCCAGCAGCTTGCGGGAGTTCCCTGAAGCTTTCTTT.

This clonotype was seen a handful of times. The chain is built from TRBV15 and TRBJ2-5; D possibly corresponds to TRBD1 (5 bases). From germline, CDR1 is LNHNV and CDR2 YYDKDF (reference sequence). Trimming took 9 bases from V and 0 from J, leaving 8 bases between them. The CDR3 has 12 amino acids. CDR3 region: CATAGNQETQYF. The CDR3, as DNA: TGTGCCACTGCAGGGAACCAAGAGACCCAGTACTTC.

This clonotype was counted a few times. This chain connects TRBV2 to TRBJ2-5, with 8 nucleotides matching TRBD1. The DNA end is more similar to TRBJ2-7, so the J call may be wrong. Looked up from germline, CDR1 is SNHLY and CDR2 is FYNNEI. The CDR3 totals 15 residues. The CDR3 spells CASSGEPGQVREQYF. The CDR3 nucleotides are TGTGCCAGCAGTGGGGAACCGGGACAGGTCCGCGAGCAGTACTTC.

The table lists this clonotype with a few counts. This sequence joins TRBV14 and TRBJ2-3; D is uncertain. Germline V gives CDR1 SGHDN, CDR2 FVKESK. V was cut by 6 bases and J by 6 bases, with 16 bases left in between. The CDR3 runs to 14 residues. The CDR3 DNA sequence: TGTGCCAGCAGTCCAAGACCCGGCCCGGATACGCAGTATTTT. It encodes CASSPRPGPDTQYF.

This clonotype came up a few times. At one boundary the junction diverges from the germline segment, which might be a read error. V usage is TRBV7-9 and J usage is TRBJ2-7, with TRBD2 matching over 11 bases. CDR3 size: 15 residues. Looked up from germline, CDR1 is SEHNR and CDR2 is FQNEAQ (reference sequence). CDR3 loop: CASSLVASGRNEQHF. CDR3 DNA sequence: TGTGCCAGCAGCTTAGTGGCTAGCGGGAGGAACGAGCAGCACTTC.

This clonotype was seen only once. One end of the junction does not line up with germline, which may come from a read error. The CDR3 is CSVEDLRAEQLF. Here the CDR3 DNA reads TGCAGCGTTGAAGATCTGCGGGCGGAGCAGCTCTTC. The J gene is TRBJ2-1, the V gene TRBV29-1; tentative D call: TRBD2 (5 bases). The CDR3 runs to 12 residues. Germline CDR1 and CDR2: SQVTM and ANQGSEA.